These 17 T cell receptor beta chains were all obtained from the same sample, sequenced in a study of beta chain features in type 1 diabetes. Expressed TCRB transcripts got sequenced, as all isolated RNA was reverse transcribed. Produced via immunoSEQ multiplex PCR; TCRdb's table is partial and in-frame only. The sample lists about 230,000 clones, around 16% occurring once. Study-wide results and caveats: TCRB CDR3s were moderately but significantly shorter in Type 1 diabetes patients in all four CD4+ subsets.

Antigens of these TCRs are unknown. The source material was naive CD4+ T cells from blood. The origin of the receptors is a man aged 25-45 years with type 1 diabetes.

This clone has just a few counts. The V and J genes are TRBV6-5 and TRBJ1-2; the D is unclear. V was pared by 10 bases and J by 4 bases, with 13 bases between. The germline V gene has CDR1 MNHEY and CDR2 SVGAGI. This CDR3 spans 12 amino acids. The CDR3 here is CAISGEGYGYTF. CDR3 nucleotides: TGTGCCATCTCCGGGGAGGGCTATGGCTACACCTTC.

The V gene is TRBV29-1, the J gene TRBJ1-1, with D possibly matching TRBD1 (5 bases). The CDR3 extends over 14 amino acids. The V end lost 6 bases, the J end lost 0 bases, and 14 bases lay between the germline ends. Germline V gene data show CDR1 as SQVTM and CDR2 as ANQGSEA. The CDR3 DNA reads as TGCAGCGTCGTAAAGACAGCCATGAACACTGAAGCTTTCTTT. Amino acid sequence: CSVVKTAMNTEAFF.

V usage is TRBV9 and J usage is TRBJ2-1; TRBD2 aligns across 8 bases. Germline CDR1 reads SGDLS; CDR2 reads YYNGEE. The CDR3 consists of 15 residues. V gave up 4 bases and J gave up 0 bases; unmatched junction bases: 3. This CDR3 is CASSPSGSSYNEQFF. As DNA, the CDR3 is TGTGCCAGCAGCCCGAGCGGGAGCTCCTACAATGAGCAGTTCTTC.

In this sample, this clone turned up a few times. The gene calls are TRBV7-2 and TRBJ2-1; weak D call: TRBD2 (6 bases). V lost 5 bases, J lost 4 bases, and 15 bases lay in between. Germline CDR1 is SGHTA and CDR2 is FQGNSA. The CDR3 contains 15 residues. The CDR3 region is CASSARDFQYNEQFF. The CDR3 nucleotides are TGTGCCAGCAGCGCACGGGACTTCCAGTACAATGAGCAGTTCTTC. The full variable domain, with the rest looked up from reference TRBV7-2 and TRBJ2-1, is GAGVSQSPSNKVTEKGKDVELRCDPISGHTALYWYRQSLGQGLEFLIYFQGNSAPDKSGLPSDRFSAERTGGSVSTLTIQRTQQEDSAVYLCASSARDFQYNEQFFGPGTRLTVL.

The table lists this clone with a few counts. The chain uses TRBV5-1 and TRBJ2-5; 7 positions match TRBD1. The CDR3 is 17 residues long. V shed 4 bases and J 5 bases; nucleotides not matched to a gene: 17. Per the germline V gene, CDR1 is SGHRS and CDR2 is YFSETQ. The CDR3 spells CASSRSNLQGSGETQYF. The CDR3 coding sequence is TGCGCCAGCAGCCGGTCCAACTTACAGGGGTCGGGCGAGACCCAGTACTTC.

The rearrangement links TRBV20-1 to TRBJ2-3; D not resolved. The CDR3 covers 11 residues. Trimming cost V 0 bases and J 6 bases, with 4 bases left between them. CDR1 is DFQATT, CDR2 SNEGSKA, per germline (reference sequence). The CDR3 sequence is CSAREEDTQYF. CDR3 bases: TGCAGTGCTAGAGAGGAGGATACGCAGTATTTT.

V is TRBV4-1 and J is TRBJ2-7; 11 bases are shared with TRBD2. The germline gives CDR1 MGHRA, CDR2 YSYEKL. The CDR3 consists of 15 residues. With V trimmed by 1 base and J by 2 bases, 1 base remained unmatched. CDR3 nucleotides: TGCGCCAGCAGCCAAGGACTAGCGGGACCCTACGAGCAGTACTTC. It specifies CASSQGLAGPYEQYF.

V usage is TRBV28 and J usage is TRBJ2-7; 11 nucleotides align to TRBD2. V lost 6 bases and J lost 4; bases outside the gene matches: 11. Germline V lookup: CDR1 MDHEN, CDR2 SYDVKM. The CDR3 is made up of 16 amino acids. The CDR3 sequence: CASRPFLAGGTYEQYF. CDR3 DNA: TGTGCCAGCAGGCCTTTTCTAGCGGGAGGAACTTACGAGCAGTACTTC. The variable domain in full, with the rest retrieved from reference TRBV28 and TRBJ2-7, is DVKVTQSSRYLVKRTGEKVFLECVQDMDHENMFWYRQDPGLGLRLIYFSYDVKMKEKGDIPEGYSVSREKKERFSLILESASTNQTSMYLCASRPFLAGGTYEQYFGPGTRLTVT.

The chain joins TRBV9 to TRBJ2-1; 8 bases line up with TRBD2. V lost 4 bases to trimming and J lost 9 bases; unmatched junction nucleotides: 9. Germline V CDR1 and CDR2: SGDLS, YYNGEE. The CDR3 is made up of 14 amino acids. CDR3 DNA: TGTGCCAGCAGCTTCGCGGGAGGAGAGGGTGAGCAGTTCTTC. Protein sequence: CASSFAGGEGEQFF.

In regard to this clone: The sample carries other DNA sequences with the same CDR3. The rearrangement uses TRBV5-1 and TRBJ2-1; no clear D gene. Germline assignment: CDR1 SGHRS and CDR2 YFSETQ. There are 12 residues in the CDR3. The germline V and J ends were trimmed by 2 bases and 6 bases, with 6 bases remaining between them. The CDR3 region is CASSLQGNEQFF. The CDR3 bases are TGCGCCAGCAGCTTACAAGGCAATGAGCAGTTCTTC.

This clone showed up just a few times. CDR3 protein: CSASEGVNEKLFF. For the CDR3, the DNA is TGCAGCGCCTCCGAAGGGGTTAATGAAAAACTGTTTTTT. The chain has TRBV29-1 and TRBJ1-4; D is possibly TRBD1 (5 bases). This CDR3 spans 13 amino acids. V was trimmed by 7 bases and J by 4 bases, leaving 13 bases between them. The germline V gene encodes CDR1 SQVTM and CDR2 ANQGSEA.

This clone was counted a few times. This rearrangement joins TRBV30 to TRBJ2-7; 7 bases fit TRBD1. J was trimmed by 6 bases and V by 0 bases; bases with no gene match: 5. CDR1 and CDR2 from the germline V gene are GTSNPN and SVGIG (reference sequence). This CDR3 is built from 13 residues. This CDR3 reads CAWSVGTVAEQYF. The CDR3 DNA sequence: TGTGCCTGGAGTGTGGGGACAGTGGCCGAGCAGTACTTC.

The chain is built from TRBV29-1 and TRBJ2-3; no clear D gene. Trimming took off 8 bases at V and 3 bases at J, with 6 bases between the two ends. Germline V gene lookup returns CDR1 SQVTM and CDR2 ANQGSEA. CDR3 length: 10 residues. CDR3 protein: CSSGTDTQYF. The CDR3 DNA reads as TGCAGCTCAGGAACAGATACGCAGTATTTT.

This clone appeared a few times. Other DNA variants within this sample encode the same CDR3. This chain links TRBV5-6 with TRBJ2-5; D is unresolved. Germline V gene sequence: CDR1 SGHDT, CDR2 YYEEEE. The CDR3 is 11 amino acids. Trimming took 2 bases from V and 2 from J, leaving 1 base between them. The CDR3 bases are TGTGCCAGCAGCTTACAAGAGACCCAGTACTTC. Its protein product is CASSLQETQYF.

The chain carries TRBV14 and TRBJ1-2, with D hard to call. Trimming left V 1 base short and J 10 bases short, with 13 bases between. This CDR3 comprises 13 residues. In germline, CDR1 is SGHDN, CDR2 FVKESK. CDR3 DNA sequence: TGTGCCAGCAGCCAAGCCCTACGAGGGCCCTACACCTTC. Its translation: CASSQALRGPYTF.

In this sample, this clone turned up a few times. The chain is built from TRBV30 and TRBJ1-2; 8 bases fit TRBD1. CDR1 and CDR2 from the germline V gene are GTSNPN and SVGIG (reference sequence). The CDR3 has 16 amino acids. The ends lost 5 bases at V and 0 bases at J; junction bases unmatched: 11. The CDR3 reads CAWGTYRGRANYGYTF. For the CDR3, the DNA is TGTGCCTGGGGTACCTACAGGGGGAGAGCTAACTATGGCTACACCTTC.

The chain recombines TRBV18 with TRBJ2-7, with D uncertain. The CDR3 runs to 16 residues. V gave up 0 bases and J gave up 0 bases, with 12 bases separating them. Germline-derived CDR1 and CDR2 are KGHSH and LQKENI. The CDR3 is CASSPPGFEVSYEQYF. CDR3 DNA sequence: TGTGCCAGCTCACCACCGGGTTTCGAGGTCTCCTACGAGCAGTACTTC.